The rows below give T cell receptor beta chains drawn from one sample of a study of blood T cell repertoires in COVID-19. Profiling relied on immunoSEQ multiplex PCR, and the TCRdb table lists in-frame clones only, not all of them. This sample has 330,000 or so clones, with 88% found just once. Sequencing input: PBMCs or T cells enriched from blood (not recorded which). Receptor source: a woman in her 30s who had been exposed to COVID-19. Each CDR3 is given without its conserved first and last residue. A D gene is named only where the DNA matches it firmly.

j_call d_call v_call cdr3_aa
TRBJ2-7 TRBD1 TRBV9 ASSGRGQGGHYEQY
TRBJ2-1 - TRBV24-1 ATSDLDRAYNEQF
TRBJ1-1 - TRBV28 ACPEGGTEAF
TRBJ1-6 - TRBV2 ASSEARVDSPLH
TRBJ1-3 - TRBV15 ATASNRVYRNTIY
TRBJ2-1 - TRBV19 ASNRLTGGGRSYNEQF
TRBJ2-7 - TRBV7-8 ASEGIAYEQY
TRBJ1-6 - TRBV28 ASNPTRVNSPLH
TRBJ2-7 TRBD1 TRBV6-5 ASSYDLTGAYEQY
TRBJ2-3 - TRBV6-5 ASGLPQDTQY
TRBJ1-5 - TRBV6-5 ASSYSTGNQPQH
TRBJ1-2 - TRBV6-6 ASSRDGYT
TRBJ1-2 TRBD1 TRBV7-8 ASSTGVGRDGYT
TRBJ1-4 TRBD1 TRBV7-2 ASSGRQGTRSLF
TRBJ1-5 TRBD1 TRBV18 ASSPLPGQDQPQH
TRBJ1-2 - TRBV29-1 SVEDPAGRFGYT
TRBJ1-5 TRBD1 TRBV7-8 ASSFMAGGPLEAQH